This T cell receptor (beta chain) was sequenced during a study of technical replicates of blood from several donors. Measured with immunoSEQ multiplex PCR; TCRdb has only the in-frame clones, and not every one. The sample holds about 79,000 clones, approximately 94% seen once. The germline CDR1 and CDR2 sequences are MNHEY and SMNVEV (reference sequence). V was clipped by 7 bases and J by 0 bases; unmatched bases: 5. The CDR3 runs to 16 residues. Sequencing input: T cells isolated from PBMCs. The receptor comes from a human donor in good health. This chain connects TRBV27 to TRBJ2-4; 11 bases map to TRBD1. CDR3 loop: CASTPGQGAAKNIQYF. The CDR3 DNA sequence: TGTGCCAGCACCCCCGGACAGGGGGCAGCCAAAAACATTCAGTACTTC.